This T cell receptor (beta chain) was sequenced during a study of blood T cell repertoires in COVID-19. Study details: Collection of acute and convalescent COVID-19 samples took place in the United States, Italy and Spain. Sample material is recorded as cDNA or gDNA derived from T cells, B-cell-depleted T cells, or PBMCs.

CDR1 is KGHSH, CDR2 LQKENI, per germline. The CDR3 sequence is 17 residues long. The J segment lost 7 bases and the V segment lost 5 bases, leaving 10 bases of the junction unmatched. The authors' processing: Reference gene primer amplification gave estimated nucleated cell counts. Assay used: immunoSEQ multiplex PCR; TCRdb lists only in-frame clones, some missing. The DNA was the basis for D and trimming; V, J and clone size are from that table. Seen here are about 240,000 clones, 75% to 90% observed once, and the top ten hold 7.2%. This rearrangement joins TRBV18 to TRBJ2-1; 14 nucleotides match TRBD2. This clonotype originated in a man aged 55 to 70 who had recovered from COVID-19. Sequenced input: peripheral blood. CDR3 amino acids: CASSTATSGGARNEQFF. The CDR3 bases are TGTGCCAGCTCAACCGCGACTAGCGGGGGGGCCAGAAATGAGCAGTTCTTC.